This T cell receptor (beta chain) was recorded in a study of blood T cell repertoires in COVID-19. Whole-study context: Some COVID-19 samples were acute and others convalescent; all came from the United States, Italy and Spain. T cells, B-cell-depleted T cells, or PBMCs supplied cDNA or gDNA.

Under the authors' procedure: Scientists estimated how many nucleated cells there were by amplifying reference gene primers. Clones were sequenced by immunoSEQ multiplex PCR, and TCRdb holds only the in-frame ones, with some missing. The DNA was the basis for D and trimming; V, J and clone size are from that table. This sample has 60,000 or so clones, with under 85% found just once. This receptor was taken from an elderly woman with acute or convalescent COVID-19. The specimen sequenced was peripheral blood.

The CDR3 nucleotides read TGTGCCAGCAACCAGGAGGATAGCAGTTGCGAGCAGTACTTC. It translates to CASNQEDSSCEQYF. The V and J genes are TRBV27 and TRBJ2-7; D may be TRBD2 (5 bases). V lost 7 bases and J 6 bases, leaving 19 bases between the germline ends. In germline, CDR1 is MNHEY, CDR2 SMNVEV (reference sequence). The CDR3 length is 14 residues.